One sample yielded the 23 T cell receptor beta chains listed below, sequenced in a study of neurological immune-mediated disorders. TCRdb reprocessed the 5' RACE reads via MiXCR and lists one record per CDR3 protein. The sample holds some 47,000 distinct CDR3 sequences, roughly 15% seen once. Material: PBMCs. The receptors were sampled from a man aged 60 to 69 in good health.

Ten or more counts support this clonotype. The V call is TRBV10-3, the J call TRBJ1-5, with a possible D match to TRBD1 (5 bases). The germline CDR1 and CDR2 sequences are ENHRY and SYGVKD. V dropped 6 bases and J dropped 1 base, with 16 bases sitting between them. The CDR3 totals 16 residues. The CDR3 sequence is CAISRGEGNSNQPQHF. Here the CDR3 DNA reads TGTGCCATCAGCCGAGGGGAAGGGAACAGCAATCAGCCCCAGCATTTT.

The sample holds many counts of this clonotype. The V gene is TRBV7-2, the J gene TRBJ2-4; D is uncertain. CDR1 and CDR2 (germline): SGHTA, FQGNSA. Trimming left V 0 bases short and J 9 bases short, with 6 bases between. CDR3 length equals 12 residues. Here the CDR3 DNA reads TGTGCCAGCAGCTTAGCCGTTGGCATTCAGTACTTC. This encodes CASSLAVGIQYF. Full variable domain (remainder filled in from reference TRBV7-2 and TRBJ2-4): GAGVSQSPSNKVTEKGKDVELRCDPISGHTALYWYRQSLGQGLEFLIYFQGNSAPDKSGLPSDRFSAERTGGSVSTLTIQRTQQEDSAVYLCASSLAVGIQYFGAGTRLSVL.

This clonotype was counted many times. This chain connects TRBV5-1 to TRBJ1-6; TRBD1 agrees at 9 bases. Germline CDR1 SGHRS, CDR2 YFSETQ. The CDR3 runs to 17 residues. J gave up 8 bases and V 4 bases, and 13 bases lay outside the gene matches. The CDR3, as DNA: TGCGCCAGCAGCCCCCAGCCAGCCGGACAGGGGCATTCACCCCTCCACTTT. Encoded protein: CASSPQPAGQGHSPLHF.

This clonotype was detected ten times or more. The chain uses TRBV7-2 and TRBJ2-5; 7 nucleotides agree with TRBD2. The CDR3 spans 16 residues. Unmatched junction bases numbered 10, after V lost 6 bases and J lost 0 bases. Germline V gene lookup returns CDR1 SGHTA and CDR2 FQGNSA. The CDR3 loop is CASRLASSLYQETQYF. The CDR3 DNA follows: TGTGCCAGCAGACTAGCGTCAAGCTTGTACCAAGAGACCCAGTACTTC.

This clonotype was recorded many times. This chain uses TRBV20-1 with TRBJ2-3; 12 bases agree with TRBD2. The CDR3 runs 22 residues. Germline loops: CDR1 DFQATT, CDR2 SNEGSKA (reference sequence). The V segment lost 0 bases and the J segment 7 bases; nucleotides outside the gene matches: 26. CDR3 region: CSARDPTGSATSGRPPRYTQYF. In DNA form, the CDR3 reads TGCAGTGCTAGAGACCCTACCGGCAGTGCTACTAGCGGGAGGCCCCCGAGGTATACGCAGTATTTT.

Ten or more counts support this clonotype. The chain recombines TRBV6-1 with TRBJ2-7; 7 bases align to TRBD2. Germline CDR1 MNHNS, CDR2 SASEGT. CDR3 length equals 13 residues. V dropped 3 bases and J dropped 9; count of bases not matched to a gene: 8. CDR3 region: CASSEGGTWVQYF. The CDR3 DNA sequence: TGTGCCAGCAGTGAGGGAGGGACCTGGGTGCAGTACTTC.

This clonotype was counted at least ten times. The rearrangement uses TRBV9 and TRBJ2-3, with D maybe TRBD1 (7 bases). The CDR3 has 15 residues. The germline gives CDR1 SGDLS, CDR2 YYNGEE. Trimming shortened V by 0 bases and J by 6 bases, and 14 bases separated the two germline ends. The CDR3, as DNA: TGTGCCAGCAGCGTAGCAGGGGGAGGATCGGATACGCAGTATTTT. Translated: CASSVAGGGSDTQYF.

As for this clonotype: This could be a read error, since a much larger clone is one nucleotide away. This sequence joins TRBV15 and TRBJ2-3, with D maybe TRBD1 (6 bases). CDR1 is LNHNV and CDR2 is YYDKDF in the germline V gene (reference sequence). The CDR3 has 14 amino acids. With 4 bases removed from V and 6 bases from J, the gap between germline ends came to 14 bases. CDR3 sequence: CATSIRQVADTQYF. The CDR3 DNA reads as TGTGCCACCAGCATTAGACAGGTGGCCGATACGCAGTATTTT.

This clonotype has ten or more counts. V and J are TRBV18 and TRBJ2-7; D is unclear. The CDR3 runs 14 residues. Trimming pared 3 bases from V and 5 bases from J, leaving 14 bases between. Germline CDR1 is KGHSH and CDR2 is LQKENI. The CDR3 sequence: CASSPEISVHEQYF. CDR3 nucleotide sequence: TGTGCCAGCTCACCGGAGATTTCGGTACACGAGCAGTACTTC.

This clonotype was picked up many times. This chain links TRBV2 with TRBJ2-5; no definite D call. The CDR3 has 12 amino acids. Germline CDR1 reads SNHLY; CDR2 reads FYNNEI. Trimming removed 11 bases from V and 4 bases from J, with 14 bases in between. This CDR3 is CAAKRVGETQYF. For the CDR3, the DNA is TGTGCCGCTAAAAGGGTCGGAGAGACCCAGTACTTC.

This clonotype has a count of ten or more. The chain has TRBV6-5 and TRBJ2-5; possible D gene TRBD1, 6 bases. Germline V lookup: CDR1 MNHEY, CDR2 SVGAGI. Trimming removed 6 bases from V and 1 base from J, with 12 bases in between. The CDR3 covers 14 residues. CDR3 region: CASSPNRAQETQYF. CDR3 nucleotide sequence: TGTGCCAGCAGCCCGAACAGGGCCCAAGAGACCCAGTACTTC.

This clonotype was seen ten or more times. Sequence at one end of the junction differs from germline and may be a read error. V is TRBV7-7 and J is TRBJ2-7; 8 nucleotides match TRBD2. Looked up from germline, CDR1 is SSHAT and CDR2 is FNYEAQ (reference sequence). This CDR3 contains 15 residues. The CDR3 loop reads CASSQGLAGTYEQYF. The CDR3 DNA sequence: TGTGCTAGCAGCCAAGGGCTAGCGGGTACCTACGAGCAGTACTTC.

By its share, this clonotype is medium-sized (0.01 to 0.1%). The rearrangement joins TRBV5-1 to TRBJ1-1; TRBD1 is a possible D gene (5 bases). V was shortened by 3 bases and J by 1 base, with 16 bases between the two germline ends. Looked up from germline, CDR1 is SGHRS and CDR2 is YFSETQ. This CDR3 is built from 16 residues. DNA of the CDR3: TGCGCCAGCAGCTGGGGCCCATTCGGGGGGAACACTGAAGCTTTCTTT. Translating it yields CASSWGPFGGNTEAFF.

This clonotype was detected many times. This chain joins TRBV9 and TRBJ1-1, with TRBD1 identical over 7 bases. CDR1 is SGDLS and CDR2 is YYNGEE in the germline V gene. Germline trimming cut 4 bases from V and 7 bases from J; bases unmatched to any gene: 16. The CDR3 has 16 residues. The CDR3 is CASSRGQSGTRREAFF. The CDR3 bases are TGTGCCAGCAGCAGGGGACAGAGTGGAACCCGCCGTGAAGCTTTCTTT. Filled out from reference TRBV9 and TRBJ1-1, the complete variable domain reads DSGVTQTPKHLITATGQRVTLRCSPRSGDLSVYWYQQSLDQGLQFLIQYYNGEERAKGNILERFSAQQFPDLHSELNLSSLELGDSALYFCASSRGQSGTRREAFFGQGTRLTVV.

This clonotype was observed many times. The chain uses TRBV7-8 and TRBJ2-3; TRBD2 aligns across 8 bases. Germline trimming cut 1 base from V and 2 bases from J; bases unmatched to any gene: 8. CDR1 and CDR2 from the germline V gene are SGHVS and FQNEAQ. This CDR3 has 17 amino acids. The CDR3 spells CASSLDRTSRYTDTQYF. The DNA of the CDR3 is TGTGCCAGCAGCTTAGATAGGACTAGCCGATACACAGATACGCAGTATTTT.

This chain joins TRBV7-2 and TRBJ2-5; the D is unclear. The V gene lost 3 bases and the J gene lost 4 bases, with 12 bases spanning the gap. Looked up from germline, CDR1 is SGHTA and CDR2 is FQGNSA. The CDR3 sequence is 14 residues long. CDR3 nucleotide sequence: TGTGCCAGCAGCTTTGTTAGGGATAGAGAGACCCAGTACTTC. It yields the protein CASSFVRDRETQYF.

The table lists this clonotype with many counts. The J gene is TRBJ2-7, the V gene TRBV5-1, with TRBD1 identical over 7 bases. This CDR3 comprises 15 residues. Unmatched junction bases numbered 7, after V lost 3 bases and J lost 1 base. CDR1 and CDR2 from the germline V gene are SGHRS and YFSETQ. CDR3 DNA sequence: TGCGCCAGCAGCTCCACGGACAGGCTATCCTACGAGCAGTACTTC. Translation gives CASSSTDRLSYEQYF. Variable domain in full (rest from reference TRBV5-1 and TRBJ2-7): KAGVTQTPRYLIKTRGQQVTLSCSPISGHRSVSWYQQTPGQGLQFLFEYFSETQRNKGNFPGRFSGRQFSNSRSEMNVSTLELGDSALYLCASSSTDRLSYEQYFGPGTRLTVT.

The CDR3 DNA reads as TGTGCCAGCAGCCAAGATCTCGGACAGGGGGATAAGGAGACCCAGTACTTC. This translates into CASSQDLGQGDKETQYF. V gene TRBV14 combines with J gene TRBJ2-5, with 10 bases that match TRBD1. The V gene end was trimmed by 0 bases and the J gene end by 5 bases; junction bases not matched to a gene: 9. CDR3 length: 17 residues. Germline CDR1 reads SGHDN; CDR2 reads FVKESK.

This clonotype came up many times. J is TRBJ2-1 and V is TRBV4-3; 7 bases fit TRBD2. The V and J ends lost 0 bases and 2 bases, in that order; junction bases with no gene match: 7. This CDR3 spans 17 amino acids. Germline V gene sequence: CDR1 LGHNA, CDR2 YSLEER. The CDR3 here is CASSQDLAAGAYNEQFF. In DNA form, the CDR3 reads TGCGCCAGCAGCCAAGATCTCGCGGCGGGAGCCTACAATGAGCAGTTCTTC.

This clonotype has a count of ten or more. The V and J genes are TRBV28 and TRBJ1-4; unclear D gene. V lost 2 bases to trimming and J lost 8 bases, with 9 bases between them. The CDR3 totals 13 residues. Germline CDR1 reads MDHEN; CDR2 reads SYDVKM. The CDR3 DNA reads as TGTGCCAGCAGTTTAACGGCTGGGGAAAAACTGTTTTTT. Its protein is CASSLTAGEKLFF.

Note on this clonotype: A much larger clone differs from this one at a single base, so this may be a read error. CDR3: CASSYDYSSFGDEQFF. In DNA form, the CDR3 reads TGTGCCAGCAGTTACGATTACAGCTCGTTTGGGGATGAGCAGTTCTTC. The gene calls are TRBV6-5 and TRBJ2-1, with D uncertain. The CDR3 is 16 amino acids. V was clipped by 2 bases and J by 8 bases, with 19 bases between them. Germline lookup yields CDR1 MNHEY and CDR2 SVGAGI.

This clonotype was picked up many times. V usage is TRBV5-1 and J usage is TRBJ2-1; 15 bases are a match to TRBD2. V shed 4 bases and J 9 bases; nucleotides not matched to a gene: 8. This CDR3 is 16 amino acids long. Germline CDR1 SGHRS, CDR2 YFSETQ. CDR3 amino acids: CASSVGTSGRRGEQFF. DNA of the CDR3: TGCGCCAGCAGCGTTGGGACTAGCGGGAGGAGGGGTGAGCAGTTCTTC.

This clonotype occurred many times. The chain couples TRBV5-1 to TRBJ1-6; tentative D call: TRBD1 (6 bases). Germline V gives CDR1 SGHRS, CDR2 YFSETQ. Trimming stripped 4 bases from V and 7 bases from J, with 18 bases between. The CDR3 extends over 16 amino acids. The CDR3 DNA reads TGCGCCAGCAGCAAGAACTCCGGGACACAAAATTCACCCCTCCACTTT. Encoded protein: CASSKNSGTQNSPLHF.